This T cell receptor (beta chain) was profiled in a study of T cells in Graves' hyperthyroidism and ophthalmopathy. This clonotype was counted ten times or more. The CDR3 loop spans 16 amino acids. CDR1 and CDR2 from the germline V gene are MDHEN and SYDVKM. V gave up 8 bases and J gave up 7 bases; unmatched junction bases: 9. TCR beta CDR3 regions were amplified from RNA. Primed by the HTBI set, a first-round RT-PCR was run on the TCR CDR3. TCRdb itself ran the multiplex PCR reads through MiXCR, one entry per CDR3 protein. Here the sample spans roughly 700,000 distinct CDR3 sequences, 17% being singletons.

V is TRBV28 and J is TRBJ2-1; 15 bases line up with TRBD2. The material sequenced was blood. The TCR originated in a man aged 50-59 years with Graves' hyperthyroidism. The CDR3, as DNA: TGTGCCAGCCGAGCCCTAGGGACTAGCGGGAGGAATGAGCAGTTCTTC. Translation: CASRALGTSGRNEQFF.